This T cell receptor (beta chain) was sequenced during a study of circulating tumor DNA in untreated peripheral T-cell lymphoma (dated by TCRdb to the early 2020s). What the research found in general, with its limitations: Tumor-specific clonotypes turned up in roughly 74% of patients, identified from around 90% of baseline tissues and from around 67% of baseline serum samples.

Libraries came from the immunoSEQ multiplex PCR assay. Not all clones reach the TCRdb copy of this immuneACCESS table, which keeps in-frame sequences only. Checked studies attribute under half of the gap to unresolved V genes and leave the rest unexplained. This sample holds thousands of clones; 65% to 70% were observed only once. More than 45% of the sample belongs to the ten largest clones. To identify tumor-specific TCR clonotypes, tumor tissue taken at baseline, before any treatment, was sequenced. The study used next-generation sequencing of T-cell receptor sequences to monitor peripheral T-cell lymphoma patients receiving frontline treatment on a trial. The CDR3 contains 14 residues, cysteine and phenylalanine counted. Only the CDR3 region is kept as DNA, spanning 42 bases read in frame from base 1. CDR1 and CDR2, per the germline V gene, are SGHNT and YENEEA. V loses 8 bases, J loses 6 bases, and the germline ends lie 18 bases apart.

A remark on this clone: There is no known antigen for this receptor. Per-base quality was not reported, and no clone a single base away is much larger than it.

Sequences were obtained from tumor tissue. The chain links TRBV11-3 with TRBJ2-3; matching of 6 bases hints at TRBD2 as the D gene. The TCR was taken from a human donor with peripheral T-cell lymphoma. The nucleotide sequence reads TGTGCCAGCCCGGCCGGGACTTCCTCGGATACGCAGTATTTT. Its protein is CASPAGTSSDTQYF.